This T cell receptor (beta chain) is drawn from a study of T cell repertoires in aging, cancer and after chemotherapy. The template was genomic DNA from peripheral blood, not RNA. TRB rearrangements spanning V, D and J were amplified using mixed TRB-A/B primers. From the multiplex PCR reads, TCRdb called clonotypes with MiXCR, one entry per CDR3 protein. In the table there are about 1,100 distinct CDR3 sequences, approximately 32% of which are singletons. The CDR3 extends over 16 amino acids. CDR1 and CDR2 (germline): DFQATT, SNEGSKA (reference sequence). With regard to this clonotype: It may be a read error: a sequence one base away is much more abundant.

This sequence was found in a human donor with a solid tumor. Sequencing input: blood. This chain links TRBV20-1 with TRBJ2-2, with 11 positions matching TRBD1. CDR3 bases: TGCAGTGCTAGAGATCCGGGACAGGGGGACACCGGGCAGCTGTTTTTT. The encoded protein is CSARDPGQGDTGQLFF.